The text below deals with one T cell receptor beta chain. What it binds is not known. The sample comes from a study of T cells in Graves' hyperthyroidism and ophthalmopathy. Study outcomes and limitations: Ophthalmopathy, as predicted by the model, came a median about seven months after the prediction.

Amplified regions were TCR beta CDR3 sequences from RNA transcripts. The HTBI primer set drove a first-round RT-PCR of the TCR CDR3. TCRdb redid the calling of the multiplex PCR reads with MiXCR, one entry per CDR3 protein. The sample has tens of thousands of distinct CDR3 sequences, about 50% seen once. Participants, patients aged 18 to 65, had newly diagnosed hyperthyroidism with a duration under 2 months. Blood was drawn at first hyperthyroidism diagnosis, before any ophthalmopathy symptoms. This receptor was obtained from a woman between 45 and 65 years old with Graves' hyperthyroidism that later progressed to Graves' ophthalmopathy. The specimen sequenced was blood.

CDR3 bases: TGTGCCAGTAGTATGTGGGCTAAGGTGAACACTGAAGCTTTCTTT. As protein: CASSMWAKVNTEAFF. The chain has TRBV19 and TRBJ1-1; D is ambiguous. From germline, CDR1 is LNHDA and CDR2 SQIVND (reference sequence). V shed 3 bases and J shed 0 bases, with 11 bases lying between them. The CDR3 extends over 15 amino acids.